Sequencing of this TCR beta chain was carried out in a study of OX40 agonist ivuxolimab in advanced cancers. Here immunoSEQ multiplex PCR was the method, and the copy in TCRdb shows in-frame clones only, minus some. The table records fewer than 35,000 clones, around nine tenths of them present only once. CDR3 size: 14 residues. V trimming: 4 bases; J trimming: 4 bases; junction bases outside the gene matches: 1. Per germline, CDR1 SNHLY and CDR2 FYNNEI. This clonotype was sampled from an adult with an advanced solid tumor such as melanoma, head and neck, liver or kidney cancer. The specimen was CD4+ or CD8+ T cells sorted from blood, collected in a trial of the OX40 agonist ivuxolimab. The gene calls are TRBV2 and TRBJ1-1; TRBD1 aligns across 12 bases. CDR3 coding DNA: TGTGCCAGCAGTGGGGGACAGGGGGCCACTGAAGCTTTCTTT. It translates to CASSGGQGATEAFF. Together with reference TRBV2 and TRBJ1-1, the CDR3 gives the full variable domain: EPEVTQTPSHQVTQMGQEVILRCVPISNHLYFYWYRQILGQKVEFLVSFYNNEISEKSEIFDDQFSVERPDGSNFTLKIRSTKLEDSAMYFCASSGGQGATEAFFGQGTRLTVV.